The rows below give T cell receptor beta chains drawn from one sample of a study of metastatic and nonmetastatic thyroid tumors. Using MiXCR, TCRdb reanalyzed the PCR reads. There are tens of thousands of clones in the sample; roughly 20% occur only once, and approximately 30% lies in the top ten. Sample: blood. These receptors all come from a female donor with papillary thyroid cancer or a benign thyroid nodule (not recorded which). Some clones in this sample may be carry-over from other donors' samples. Each CDR3 is given with its conserved first and last residue. The D gene is left open where the match is weak. Clone size, where shown, is once, few, many, or a class for clones that have expanded.

>.|few|TRBJ1-1|TRBV9
CASSVSGTVLYNTEASF
TGTGCCAGCAGCGTAAGTGGCACCGTATTGTATAACACTGAAGCTTCCTTT
>TRBD1|many|TRBJ2-2|TRBV6-6
CASSYSSGQGSTGELFF
TGTGCCAGCAGTTACTCCTCCGGACAGGGGAGCACCGGGGAGCTGTTTTTT
>.|few|TRBJ2-7|TRBV28
CASSLRLTGPYEQYF
TGTGCCAGCAGTTTACGCCTCACGGGGCCCTACGAGCAGTACTTC
>.|many|TRBJ2-7|TRBV29-1
CSVEAGDEQYF
TGCAGCGTTGAAGCAGGGGACGAGCAGTACTTC
>TRBD2|.|TRBJ2-1|TRBV9
CASSPTPLAVGVYEQFF
TGTGCCAGCAGCCCTACTCCCCTAGCGGTAGGGGTCTATGAGCAGTTCTTC
>.|.|TRBJ1-3|TRBV5-1
CASSLDKIGGNTIYF
TGCGCCAGCAGCTTGGATAAGATCGGGGGAAACACCATATATTTT
>.|.|TRBJ2-7|TRBV4-1
CASSQAPPPRGPEQYF
TGCGCCAGCAGCCAAGCCCCCCCACCCAGGGGACCCGAGCAGTACTTC
>.|many|TRBJ2-2|TRBV9
CASSGGFSSDLNTGELFF
TGTGCCAGCAGCGGAGGTTTTTCGTCAGATCTGAACACCGGGGAGCTGTTTTTT
>TRBD2|many|TRBJ2-1|TRBV7-9
CASSFGGGTSNEQFF
TGTGCCAGCAGCTTTGGTGGGGGGACTAGCAATGAGCAGTTCTTC
>.|many|TRBJ2-3|TRBV12-3/TRBV12-4
CASSLPPQADTQYF
TGTGCCAGCAGCCTTCCCCCGCAGGCAGATACGCAGTATTTT
>.|.|TRBJ1-1|TRBV20-1
CSARLRLNTEAFF
TGCAGTGCTAGGTTAAGATTGAACACTGAAGCTTTCTTT
>.|.|TRBJ2-1|TRBV6-1
CASSRLSVSPREQFF
TGTGCCAGCAGCCGACTATCGGTATCGCCCCGTGAGCAGTTCTTC
>.|medium-sized|TRBJ1-1|TRBV7-2
CASSLTNTEAFF
TGTGCCAGCAGCTTAACGAACACTGAAGCTTTCTTT
>.|few|TRBJ2-7|TRBV6-5
CASSYTGNRRIPGHEQYF
TGTGCCAGCAGTTACACTGGGAACCGAAGGATTCCGGGGCACGAGCAGTACTTC
>TRBD2|many|TRBJ2-7|TRBV10-3
CAISPTSSGASYEQYF
TGTGCCATCAGCCCAACATCTAGCGGGGCCTCCTACGAGCAGTACTTC
>.|many|TRBJ2-1|TRBV29-1
CSAQKTSYNEQFF
TGCAGCGCCCAGAAGACCTCCTACAATGAGCAGTTCTTC
>.|.|TRBJ1-6|TRBV27
CASSEGGSSYNSPLHF
TGTGCCAGCAGTGAGGGGGGGAGCTCCTATAATTCACCCCTCCACTTT
>.|medium-sized|TRBJ2-7|TRBV19
CASSSDPMSSYEQYF
TGTGCCAGTTCTAGCGACCCCATGAGCTCCTACGAGCAGTACTTC
>.|many|TRBJ2-5|TRBV7-9
CASSLGDARTPQYF
TGTGCCAGCAGCTTAGGGGACGCCCGGACCCCCCAGTACTTC
>.|many|TRBJ2-7|TRBV12-3/TRBV12-4
CASSLGATGWEQYF
TGTGCCAGCAGTTTAGGAGCGACTGGGTGGGAGCAGTACTTC
>TRBD2|many|TRBJ2-3|TRBV5-4
CASSGLAGGTDTQYF
TGTGCCAGCAGCGGCCTAGCGGGAGGCACAGATACGCAGTATTTT
>TRBD1|many|TRBJ1-6|TRBV6-2/TRBV6-3
CASSYSTGTGDSPLHF
TGTGCCAGCAGTTATTCCACCGGGACAGGAGATTCACCCCTCCACTTT
>.|many|TRBJ1-1|TRBV28
CASSLRSEMNTEAFF
TGTGCCAGCAGTTTACGGAGCGAAATGAACACTGAAGCTTTCTTT
>.|many|TRBJ2-1|TRBV7-2
CASSQGGVSYNEQFF
TGTGCCAGCAGCCAAGGAGGAGTATCGTACAATGAGCAGTTCTTC
>TRBD2|.|TRBJ2-1|TRBV5-1
CASMSGGGHDQFF
TGCGCCAGCATGTCCGGGGGAGGGCATGACCAGTTCTTC
>.|many|TRBJ2-5|TRBV7-2
CASSLDGGIQETQYF
TGTGCCAGCAGCTTAGACGGAGGGATACAAGAGACCCAGTACTTC
>.|many|TRBJ2-5|TRBV28
CASSPLVRETQYF
TGTGCCAGCAGTCCCCTAGTCAGGGAGACCCAGTACTTC
>.|.|TRBJ2-7|TRBV6-4
CASRLSWQGYEQYF
TGTGCCAGCAGGTTAAGCTGGCAGGGCTACGAGCAGTACTTC
>TRBD2|many|TRBJ2-3|TRBV20-1
CSAVASGGSQDTQYF
TGCAGTGCCGTAGCTAGCGGGGGATCTCAAGATACGCAGTATTTT
>.|medium-sized|TRBJ1-2|TRBV30
CAWRGRGTNYGYTF
TGTGCCTGGAGGGGGAGGGGTACTAACTATGGCTACACCTTC
>TRBD1|.|TRBJ1-4|TRBV30
CAWSARGLNEKLFF
TGTGCCTGGAGTGCGAGGGGGCTTAATGAAAAACTGTTTTTT
>.|.|TRBJ2-1|TRBV20-1
CSAGPHGDEQFF
TGCAGTGCAGGACCCCACGGCGATGAGCAGTTCTTC